A single T cell receptor beta chain is shown here with its context. V shed 5 bases and J shed 1 base, with 14 bases lying between them. Germline V CDR1 and CDR2: SGHTA, FQGNSA. The CDR3 consists of 16 residues. The data are from a study of T cell changes during pregnancy in multiple sclerosis. Data came from immunoSEQ multiplex PCR; TCRdb stores just in-frame clones and leaves some out. The sample has about 86,000 clones; approximately 89% are singletons. Here the sequenced sample was peripheral blood, taken in the first trimester of pregnancy. This chain joins TRBV7-2 and TRBJ2-2; D possibly corresponds to TRBD2 (6 bases). This receptor was identified in a female donor in good health, enrolled as a control in a pregnancy study. CDR3 DNA: TGTGCCAGCAGCATGGGACTCCGCATGAACACCGGGGAGCTGTTTTTT. Translation gives CASSMGLRMNTGELFF. The full variable domain, its missing parts supplied by reference TRBV7-2 and TRBJ2-2, is GAGVSQSPSNKVTEKGKDVELRCDPISGHTALYWYRQSLGQGLEFLIYFQGNSAPDKSGLPSDRFSAERTGGSVSTLTIQRTQQEDSAVYLCASSMGLRMNTGELFFGEGSRLTVL.